This TCR beta chain came from a study of control samples from healthy donors and cancer patients. Trimming took 0 bases from V and 4 from J; bases not matched to a gene: 7. The CDR3 totals 16 residues. Per germline, CDR1 MNHNY and CDR2 SVGAGI (reference sequence). Produced via immunoSEQ multiplex PCR; TCRdb's table is partial and in-frame only. The sample contains over 60,000 clones, approximately 85% of which appear only once. The sample consisted of blood. This receptor was identified in a middle-aged man in good health. The rearrangement joins TRBV6-6 to TRBJ2-5; TRBD2 matches at 8 bases. The CDR3 region is CASSYSGPGGAETQYF. In DNA form, the CDR3 reads TGTGCCAGCAGTTACTCCGGTCCGGGAGGGGCAGAGACCCAGTACTTC.